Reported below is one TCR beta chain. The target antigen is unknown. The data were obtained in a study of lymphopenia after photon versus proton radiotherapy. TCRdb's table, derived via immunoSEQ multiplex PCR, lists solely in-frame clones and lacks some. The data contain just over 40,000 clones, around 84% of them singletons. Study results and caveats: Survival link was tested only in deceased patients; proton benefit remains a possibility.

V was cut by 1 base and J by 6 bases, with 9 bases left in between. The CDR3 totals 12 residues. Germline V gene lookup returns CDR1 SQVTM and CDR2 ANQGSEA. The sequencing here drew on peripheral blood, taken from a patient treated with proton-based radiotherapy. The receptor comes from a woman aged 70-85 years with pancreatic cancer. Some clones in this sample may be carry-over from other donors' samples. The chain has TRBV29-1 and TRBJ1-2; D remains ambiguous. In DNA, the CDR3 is TGCAGCGTTGAAGGGCTTTTCAATGGCTACACCTTC. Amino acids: CSVEGLFNGYTF.